Listed below are T cell receptor beta chains from one sample, sequenced in a study of T cells after posttransplantation cyclophosphamide. The protocol was immunoSEQ multiplex PCR, while the TCRdb copy is restricted to in-frame clones and leaves out a portion. In the table there are tens of thousands of clones, 70% to 90% of which are singletons. The sequenced sample consisted of PBMCs. The receptors originated from a man between 25 and 39 years old with a blood cancer, CMV-positive, and with a related stem cell donor. CDR3s include the opening cysteine and the closing phenylalanine or tryptophan. D genes are given only for firm matches. Rows give clone size only sometimes, using once, few, many, or a class for an expanded clone.

size,J,D,V,length,DNA,CDR3
-,TRBJ2-2,TRBD2,TRBV11-2,19,TGTGCCAGCAGCTTAACCAGGGCGGGGCCTGGGAGGGTCACCGGGGAGCTGTTTTTT,CASSLTRAGPGRVTGELFF
-,TRBJ2-7,-,TRBV10-1,14,TGCGCCAGCAGTGTAGCTAGCAGAATCTACGAGCAGTACTTC,CASSVASRIYEQYF
once,TRBJ2-7,TRBD1,TRBV25-1,15,TGTGCCAGCAGTGTCCCGGGACAGAGCTCCTACGAGCAGTACTTC,CASSVPGQSSYEQYF
-,TRBJ1-5,TRBD1,TRBV27,14,TGTGCCAGCAGTAGAGGGGGCACCAATCAGCCCCAGCATTTT,CASSRGGTNQPQHF
-,TRBJ2-3,TRBD2,TRBV19,17,TGTGCCAGTAGTATCCTATATAGCGGGAGCCCGACAGATACGCAGTATTTT,CASSILYSGSPTDTQYF
-,TRBJ2-7,TRBD2,TRBV7-2,16,TGTGCCAGCAGCTTCCCGACTAGCGGGGTTTCCTACGAGCAGTACTTC,CASSFPTSGVSYEQYF
-,TRBJ2-1,TRBD2,TRBV30,14,TGTGCCTGGTCGGTACTAGCGGGAGAGGTTGAGCAGTTCTTC,CAWSVLAGEVEQFF
-,TRBJ2-7,TRBD2,TRBV27,13,TGTGCCAGCAGTCCCGGGGGGATCCACGAGCAGTACTTC,CASSPGGIHEQYF
-,TRBJ2-1,-,TRBV10-3,14,TGTGCCATCAGTTCCGGGACAATCAACAATGAGCAGTTCTTC,CAISSGTINNEQFF
-,TRBJ2-7,TRBD2,TRBV5-1,17,TGCGCCAGCAGCACCCTTCCGGGGGCTAGCGGGAGGAACGAGCAGTACTTC,CASSTLPGASGRNEQYF
-,TRBJ1-5,-,TRBV19,16,TGTGCCAGTAGTACCGGACAGTACAATAGCAATCAGCCCCAGCATTTT,CASSTGQYNSNQPQHF
-,TRBJ1-2,TRBD1,TRBV7-8,15,TGTGCCAGCAGCGCCTACCACAGGGGTAGCAGTGGCTACACCTTC,CASSAYHRGSSGYTF
-,TRBJ2-7,TRBD2,TRBV28,16,TGTGCCAGCAGTTCCGACTGGACTAGCGGCCCGTACGAGCAGTACTTC,CASSSDWTSGPYEQYF
-,TRBJ1-6,-,TRBV6-5,15,TGTGCCAGCAGTTCTGGGAGCTCCTATAATTCACCCCTCCACTTT,CASSSGSSYNSPLHF
-,TRBJ1-5,TRBD1,TRBV7-9,16,TGTGCCACGGCAGTCCAGGGGGCGAGTAGCAATCAGCCCCAGCATTTT,CATAVQGASSNQPQHF
-,TRBJ1-2,-,TRBV4-1,16,TGCGCCAGCAGCCAAGCCCAAATTGCGGGGGATTATGGCTACACCTTC,CASSQAQIAGDYGYTF
-,TRBJ2-7,-,TRBV10-3,14,TGTGCCATCAGTGCAAGCGGGTCGTTGTACGAGCAGTACTTC,CAISASGSLYEQYF
once,TRBJ2-1,TRBD2,TRBV7-3,16,TGTGCCAGCAGCCAAGCGCTAGCGGGAGACTACAATGAGCAGTTCTTC,CASSQALAGDYNEQFF
-,TRBJ1-1,-,TRBV4-1,15,TGCGCCAGCAGCCAAGCTGGCCAGTGGAACACTGAAGCTTTCTTT,CASSQAGQWNTEAFF
-,TRBJ1-1,-,TRBV5-1,15,TGCGCCAGCAGCTTGGATAGACAGATTAACACTGAAGCTTTCTTT,CASSLDRQINTEAFF
-,TRBJ2-7,-,TRBV27,13,TGTGCCAGCAGTCCCGGACAGTCCTACGAGCAGTACTTC,CASSPGQSYEQYF
-,TRBJ2-2,TRBD2,TRBV11-3,17,TGTGCCAGCAGCACCCTTGGGCTAGCGGGAGGGGTCGGGGAGCTGTTTTTT,CASSTLGLAGGVGELFF
-,TRBJ2-5,-,TRBV14,14,TGTGCCAGCAGCCAAGGTGGGCTTGAGGAGACCCAGTACTTC,CASSQGGLEETQYF
-,TRBJ1-1,-,TRBV5-1,14,TGCGCCAGCAGCTTGGCAGGCGAGAACACTGAAGCTTTCTTT,CASSLAGENTEAFF
-,TRBJ2-3,TRBD2,TRBV4-1,18,TGCGCCAGCAGCCAAGGACTAGCGGGACTTACTAGCACAGATACGCAGTATTTT,CASSQGLAGLTSTDTQYF